This T cell receptor beta chain was retrieved from a study of blood T cell repertoires in COVID-19. The table came from immunoSEQ multiplex PCR; TCRdb's copy has only in-frame clones and leaves some out. The sample gives 95,000 to 100,000 clones, 85% to 95% of which show up once; 5% to 6% is in the top ten. Germline CDR1 is PRHDT and CDR2 is FYEKMQ (reference sequence). Trimming shortened V by 4 bases and J by 0 bases, and 16 bases separated the two germline ends. This CDR3 has 16 residues. The clonotype originates from a man aged 50-60 years with active COVID-19. The chain employs TRBV13 and TRBJ2-7; perhaps TRBD2 as D (5 bases). The sample taken for sequencing was peripheral blood. The CDR3 sequence: CASSSWGSESSYEQYF. The CDR3 DNA sequence: TGTGCCAGCAGCTCGTGGGGTAGCGAGAGCTCCTACGAGCAGTACTTC.